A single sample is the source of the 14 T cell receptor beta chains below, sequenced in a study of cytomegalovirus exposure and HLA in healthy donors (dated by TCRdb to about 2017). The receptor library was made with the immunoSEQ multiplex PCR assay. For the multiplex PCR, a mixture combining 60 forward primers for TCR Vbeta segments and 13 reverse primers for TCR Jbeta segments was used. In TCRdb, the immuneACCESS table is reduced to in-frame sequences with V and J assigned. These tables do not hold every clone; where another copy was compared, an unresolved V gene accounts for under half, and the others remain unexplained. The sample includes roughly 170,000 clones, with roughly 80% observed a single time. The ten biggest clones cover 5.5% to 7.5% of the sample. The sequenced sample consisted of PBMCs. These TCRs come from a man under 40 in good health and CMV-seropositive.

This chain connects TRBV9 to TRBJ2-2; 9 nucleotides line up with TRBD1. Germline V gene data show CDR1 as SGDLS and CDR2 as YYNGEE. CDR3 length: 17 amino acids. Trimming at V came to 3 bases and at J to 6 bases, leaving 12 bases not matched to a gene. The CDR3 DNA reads TGTGCCAGCAGCGCGGCCCTACAGGGGGCCATCTCCGGGGAGCTGTTTTTT. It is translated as CASSAALQGAISGELFF.

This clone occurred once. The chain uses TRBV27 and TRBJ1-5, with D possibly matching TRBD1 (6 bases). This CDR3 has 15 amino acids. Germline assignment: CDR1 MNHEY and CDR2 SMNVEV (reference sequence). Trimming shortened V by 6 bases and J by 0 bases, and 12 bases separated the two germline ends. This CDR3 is CASRPGENSNQPQHF. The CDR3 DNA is TGTGCCAGCAGACCAGGGGAGAATAGCAATCAGCCCCAGCATTTT.

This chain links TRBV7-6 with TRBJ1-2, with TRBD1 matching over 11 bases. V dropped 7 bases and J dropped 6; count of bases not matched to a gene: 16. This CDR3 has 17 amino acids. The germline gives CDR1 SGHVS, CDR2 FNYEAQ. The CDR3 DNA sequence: TGTGCCAGCACCAAATATTTCAGGACAGGGGGCGCGGATGGCTACACCTTC. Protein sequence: CASTKYFRTGGADGYTF. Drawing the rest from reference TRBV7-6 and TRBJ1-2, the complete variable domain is GAGVSQSPRYKVTKRGQDVALRCDPISGHVSLYWYRQALGQGPEFLTYFNYEAQQDKSGLPNDRFSAERPEGSISTLTIQRTEQRDSAMYRCASTKYFRTGGADGYTFGSGTRLTVV.

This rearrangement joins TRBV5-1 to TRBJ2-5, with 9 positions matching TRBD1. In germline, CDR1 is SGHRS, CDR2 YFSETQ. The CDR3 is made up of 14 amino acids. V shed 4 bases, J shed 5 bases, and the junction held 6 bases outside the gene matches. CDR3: CASSGDREGETQYF. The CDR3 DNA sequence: TGCGCCAGCAGCGGGGACAGGGAGGGCGAGACCCAGTACTTC.

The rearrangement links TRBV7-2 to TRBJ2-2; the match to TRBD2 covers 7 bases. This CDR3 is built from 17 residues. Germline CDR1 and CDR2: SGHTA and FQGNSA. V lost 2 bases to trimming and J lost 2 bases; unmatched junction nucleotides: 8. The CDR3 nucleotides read TGTGCCAGCAGCTTAATGGTATCTAGCGGAAACACCGGGGAGCTGTTTTTT. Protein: CASSLMVSSGNTGELFF.

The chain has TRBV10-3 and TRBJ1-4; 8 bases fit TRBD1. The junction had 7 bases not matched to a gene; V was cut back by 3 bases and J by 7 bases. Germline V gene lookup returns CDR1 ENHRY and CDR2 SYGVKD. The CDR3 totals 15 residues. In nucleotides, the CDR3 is TGTGCCATCAGTGATAAAGGACAGGGACGTGAAAAACTGTTTTTT. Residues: CAISDKGQGREKLFF.

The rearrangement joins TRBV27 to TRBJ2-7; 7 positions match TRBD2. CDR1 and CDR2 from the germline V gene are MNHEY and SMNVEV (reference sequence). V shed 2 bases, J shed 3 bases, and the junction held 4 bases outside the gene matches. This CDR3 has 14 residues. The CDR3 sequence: CASSLQRGFYEQYF. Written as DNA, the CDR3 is TGTGCCAGCAGTTTACAGCGGGGATTCTACGAGCAGTACTTC.

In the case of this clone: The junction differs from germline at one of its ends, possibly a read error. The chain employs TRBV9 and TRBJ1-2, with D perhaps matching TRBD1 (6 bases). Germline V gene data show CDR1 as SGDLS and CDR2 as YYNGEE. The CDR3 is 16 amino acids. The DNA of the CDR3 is TGTGCCAGCAGCGTAGGGCAGGGGATCTCTAAGTATGGCTACACCTTC. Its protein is CASSVGQGISKYGYTF.

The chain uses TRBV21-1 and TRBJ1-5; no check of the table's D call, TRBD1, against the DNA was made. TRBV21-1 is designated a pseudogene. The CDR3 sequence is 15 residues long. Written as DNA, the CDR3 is TGTGCCAGCAGGCTGACAGGGGGCCTCAATCAGCCCCAGCATTTT. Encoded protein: CASRLTGGLNQPQHF.

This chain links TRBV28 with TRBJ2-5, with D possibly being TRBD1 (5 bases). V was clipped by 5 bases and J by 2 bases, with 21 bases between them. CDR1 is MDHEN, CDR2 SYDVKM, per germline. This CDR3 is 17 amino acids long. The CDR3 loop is CASSPTNADWTQETQYF. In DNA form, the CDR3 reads TGTGCCAGCAGTCCCACGAACGCAGACTGGACACAAGAGACCCAGTACTTC.

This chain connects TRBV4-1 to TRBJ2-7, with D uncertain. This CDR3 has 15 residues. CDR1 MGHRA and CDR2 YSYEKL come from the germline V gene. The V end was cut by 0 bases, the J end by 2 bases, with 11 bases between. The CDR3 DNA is TGCGCCAGCAGCCAAGATGGGTACAGAGCCTACGAGCAGTACTTC. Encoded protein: CASSQDGYRAYEQYF.

The CDR3: CASSVTGLEYF. CDR3 nucleotides: TGTGCCAGCAGCGTCACAGGCCTAGAGTATTTT. The rearrangement links TRBV6-1 to TRBJ1-3; D is perhaps TRBD1 (5 bases). Trimming stripped 6 bases from V and 16 bases from J, with 16 bases between. The CDR3 contains 11 residues. Per germline, CDR1 MNHNS and CDR2 SASEGT.

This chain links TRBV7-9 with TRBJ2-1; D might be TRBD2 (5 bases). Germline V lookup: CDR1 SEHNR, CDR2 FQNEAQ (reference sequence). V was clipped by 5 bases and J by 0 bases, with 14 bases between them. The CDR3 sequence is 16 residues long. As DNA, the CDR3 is TGTGCCAGCAGCCCTCGGGGTCCGAGCTCCTACAATGAGCAGTTCTTC. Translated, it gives CASSPRGPSSYNEQFF.

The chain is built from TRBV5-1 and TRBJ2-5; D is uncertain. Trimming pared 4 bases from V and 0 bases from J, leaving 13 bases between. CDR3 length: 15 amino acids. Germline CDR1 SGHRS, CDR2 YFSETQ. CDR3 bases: TGCGCCAGCAGCATAGACTCGCCGTACCAAGAGACCCAGTACTTC. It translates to CASSIDSPYQETQYF.